A selection of T cell receptor beta chains follows, all from one sample in a study of blood T cell repertoires in COVID-19. Sequencing used immunoSEQ multiplex PCR; TCRdb keeps in-frame clones, though not all of them. The sample yields fewer than 200,000 clones, over 65% seen once. The sample consisted of PBMCs or T cells enriched from blood (not recorded which). The receptors shown here come from a woman aged 50 to 60 who had recovered from COVID-19. Each CDR3 is given with its conserved first and last residue. The D gene is left open where the match is weak. Clone size is stated in some rows and not others, as once, few, many or a class when expanded.

CDR3aa	CDR3nt	d_gene	abundance	v_gene	j_gene
CSVGTGISGANVLTF	TGCAGCGTTGGAACAGGGATCTCTGGGGCCAACGTCCTGACTTTC	NA	NA	TRBV29-1	TRBJ2-6
CASSQRGWYQETQYF	TGTGCCAGCAGCCAGCGGGGTTGGTACCAAGAGACCCAGTACTTC	NA	NA	TRBV14	TRBJ2-5
CASSFLFIQGDYGYTF	TGTGCCAGCAGTTTTCTCTTTATACAGGGTGACTATGGCTACACCTTC	NA	NA	TRBV28	TRBJ1-2
CASGASDTQYF	TGTGCCAGCGGGGCCTCGGATACGCAGTATTTT	NA	NA	TRBV9	TRBJ2-3
CASSRNSGTNYGYTF	TGTGCCAGCAGCCGGAACAGCGGGACAAACTATGGCTACACCTTC	NA	NA	TRBV4-2	TRBJ1-2
CATGQGIDTQYF	TGTGCCACGGGACAGGGGATAGATACGCAGTATTTT	TRBD1	NA	TRBV2	TRBJ2-3
CASSPRGGRHGEQFF	TGTGCCAGCAGCCCCCGGGGGGGCAGGCATGGTGAGCAGTTCTTC	TRBD2	NA	TRBV7-2	TRBJ2-1
CASTLGQALSGYTF	TGTGCCAGCACCCTGGGACAGGCCTTGTCCGGCTACACCTTC	TRBD1	NA	TRBV11-3	TRBJ1-2
CASSEAWGQGVGAHEKLFF	TGTGCCAGCAGTGAAGCGTGGGGACAGGGGGTAGGGGCTCATGAAAAACTGTTTTTT	TRBD1	NA	TRBV2	TRBJ1-4
CASSPLQGGYGYTF	TGTGCCAGCAGTCCTCTCCAGGGGGGCTATGGCTACACCTTC	TRBD1	NA	TRBV6-6	TRBJ1-2
CASSLGMLGTQYF	TGTGCCAGCAGCCTCGGGATGTTGGGGACCCAGTACTTC	NA	NA	TRBV27	TRBJ2-5
CASSQVPGKNIQYF	TGTGCCAGCAGCCAAGTGCCCGGGAAAAACATTCAGTACTTC	NA	NA	TRBV3-1/TRBV3-2	TRBJ2-4
CASSLLAGQETQYF	TGTGCCAGTAGTCTACTAGCGGGCCAAGAGACCCAGTACTTC	TRBD2	NA	TRBV19	TRBJ2-5
CASSRDSNYGYTF	TGTGCCAGCAGCCGAGACAGCAACTATGGCTACACCTTC	NA	NA	TRBV7-8	TRBJ1-2
CASSQGQGIEPQHF	TGCGCCAGCAGCCAAGGACAGGGAATCGAGCCCCAGCATTTT	TRBD1	NA	TRBV4-1	TRBJ1-5
CASSTGPGTEAFF	TGTGCCAGCAGCACTGGACCGGGAACTGAAGCTTTCTTT	NA	NA	TRBV12-3/TRBV12-4	TRBJ1-1
CASSQEHSATNEKLFF	TGCGCCAGCAGCCAAGAGCACAGTGCAACTAATGAAAAACTGTTTTTT	NA	NA	TRBV4-1	TRBJ1-4
CASSFRTEAFF	TGTGCCAGCAGCTTCCGGACTGAAGCTTTCTTT	NA	NA	TRBV7-9	TRBJ1-1
CASSLGAGGYGYTF	TGTGCCAGCAGCTTGGGAGCGGGTGGCTATGGCTACACCTTC	NA	NA	TRBV5-6	TRBJ1-2
CASSSSGANVLTF	TGTGCCAGCAGCTCATCTGGGGCCAACGTCCTGACTTTC	NA	NA	TRBV3-1/TRBV3-2	TRBJ2-6
CASREDQNTEAFF	TGTGCCAGCAGGGAGGATCAGAACACTGAAGCTTTCTTT	NA	NA	TRBV6-6	TRBJ1-1
CASSPPPIFASDSTDTQYF	TGTGCCAGCTCACCACCCCCAATCTTCGCTAGCGACAGCACAGATACGCAGTATTTT	NA	NA	TRBV18	TRBJ2-3
CASSPPGAFNEKLFF	TGTGCCAGCTCACCACCAGGGGCCTTTAATGAAAAACTGTTTTTT	NA	NA	TRBV18	TRBJ1-4
CASSDGSRLYF	TGCGCCAGCAGCGACGGGTCCCGATTATATTTT	NA	once	TRBV4-1	TRBJ1-3
CAWFQAGPGRRNTEAFF	TGTGCCTGGTTCCAGGCGGGTCCGGGAAGAAGGAACACTGAAGCTTTCTTT	NA	NA	TRBV30	TRBJ1-1
CASSQEAGLQETQYF	TGTGCCAGCAGCCAAGAGGCAGGGCTTCAAGAGACCCAGTACTTC	NA	NA	TRBV3-1/TRBV3-2	TRBJ2-5
CASSSEGNRGGFSPLHF	TGTGCCAGCAGCTCCGAGGGGAACAGGGGGGGGTTCTCACCCCTCCACTTT	TRBD1	once	TRBV5-6	TRBJ1-6
CSASPTGVSYTF	TGCAGTGCTAGTCCAACAGGAGTGAGCTACACCTTC	NA	NA	TRBV20-1	TRBJ1-2